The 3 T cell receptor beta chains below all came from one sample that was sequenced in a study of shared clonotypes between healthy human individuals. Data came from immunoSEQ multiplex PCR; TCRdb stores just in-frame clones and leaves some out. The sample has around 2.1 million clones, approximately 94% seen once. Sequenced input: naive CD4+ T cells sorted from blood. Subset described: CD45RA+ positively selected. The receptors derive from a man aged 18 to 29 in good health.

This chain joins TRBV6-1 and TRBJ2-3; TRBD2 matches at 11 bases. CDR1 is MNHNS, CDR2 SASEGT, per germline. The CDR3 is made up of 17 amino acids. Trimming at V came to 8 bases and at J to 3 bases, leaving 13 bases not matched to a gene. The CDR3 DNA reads TGTGCCAGCCGTGGGGTAGCGGGAGGGCCCTCGACAGATACGCAGTATTTT. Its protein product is CASRGVAGGPSTDTQYF.

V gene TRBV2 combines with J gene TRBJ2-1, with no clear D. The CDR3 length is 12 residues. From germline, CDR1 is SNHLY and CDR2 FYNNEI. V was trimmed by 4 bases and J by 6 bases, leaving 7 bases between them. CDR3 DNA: TGTGCCAGCAGTGTGGGTCGCAATGAGCAGTTCTTC. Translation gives CASSVGRNEQFF. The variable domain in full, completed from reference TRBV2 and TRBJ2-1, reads EPEVTQTPSHQVTQMGQEVILRCVPISNHLYFYWYRQILGQKVEFLVSFYNNEISEKSEIFDDQFSVERPDGSNFTLKIRSTKLEDSAMYFCASSVGRNEQFFGPGTRLTVL.

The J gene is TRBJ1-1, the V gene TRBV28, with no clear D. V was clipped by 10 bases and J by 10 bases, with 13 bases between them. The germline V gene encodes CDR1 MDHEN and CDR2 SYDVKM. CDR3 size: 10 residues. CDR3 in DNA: TGTGCCATCTCCTCCCTGGGAGCTTTCTTT. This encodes CAISSLGAFF.